This TCR delta chain was sequenced in a study of gamma-delta chains in newborns, infants, children. On the study more broadly: Polyclonal expansion of innate γδ T cells after birth follows microbial exposure.

Looked up from germline, CDR1 is TSWWSYY and CDR2 is QGS. V lost 0 bases to trimming and J lost 4 bases; unmatched junction nucleotides: 2. This CDR3 spans 15 amino acids. This clone is categorized as medium-sized. TCRdb re-processed the reads using CATT. Counted here are 3,500 to 4,500 delta-chain clones, more than 35% occurring once; the ten biggest clones make up roughly an eighth. Sequenced: blood. The receptor comes from a child who received the measles vaccine. V is TRDV1 and J is TRDJ1; 10 nucleotides match TRDD3. CDR3 in DNA: TGTGCTCTTGGGGAACTTGGGGGGATACGCGATAAACTCATCTTT. It yields the protein CALGELGGIRDKLIF.